This T cell receptor (beta chain) originates from a study of T cell responses to AZD1222 COVID-19 vaccine. Findings and limits, study-wide: Researchers report vaccine-associated CD4 TCRs spanning spike, with dominance at 160-218 and 743-854. The donor group comprised mostly white British people and more females; the analysis possibly underestimated clonal diversity. Regions left unmutated in variants are reportedly the target of nearly half of spike-specific TCRs.

A word on this clone: Its antigen is unidentified.

The germline V gene has CDR1 LGHDT and CDR2 YNNKEL (reference sequence). This CDR3 region has 12 residues. V was cut by 1 base and J by 6 bases, with 6 bases left in between. Repertoires were generated with immunoSEQ multiplex PCR, while TCRdb's copy carries only in-frame clones and drops some. The sample holds 90,000 to 120,000 clones, around 91% seen once. The sequencing used peripheral blood, collected on day 0 of AZD1222 vaccination. This TCR was recovered from an adult in good health. This chain links TRBV3-1 (or the pseudogene TRBV3-2) with TRBJ1-1; D gene uncertain. The CDR3 protein is CASSQGGSEAFF. In DNA, the CDR3 is TGTGCCAGCAGCCAAGGAGGATCTGAAGCTTTCTTT.